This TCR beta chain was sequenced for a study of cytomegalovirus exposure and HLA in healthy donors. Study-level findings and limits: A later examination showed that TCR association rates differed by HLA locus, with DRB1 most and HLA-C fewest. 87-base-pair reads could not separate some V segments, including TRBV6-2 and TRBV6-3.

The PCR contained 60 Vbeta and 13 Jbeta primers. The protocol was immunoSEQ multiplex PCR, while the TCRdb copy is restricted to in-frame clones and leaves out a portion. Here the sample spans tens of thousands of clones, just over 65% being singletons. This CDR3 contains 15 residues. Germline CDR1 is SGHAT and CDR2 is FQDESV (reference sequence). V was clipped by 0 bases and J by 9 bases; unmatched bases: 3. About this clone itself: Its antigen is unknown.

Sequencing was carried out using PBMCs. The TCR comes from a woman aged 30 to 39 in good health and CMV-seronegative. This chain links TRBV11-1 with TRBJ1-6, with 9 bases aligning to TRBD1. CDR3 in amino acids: CASSLAGTGTSPLHF. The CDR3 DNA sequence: TGTGCCAGCAGCTTAGCCGGGACAGGGACTTCACCCCTCCACTTT.